This paragraph covers one T cell receptor beta chain sequence. The data belong to a study of CD8+ T cells in alopecia areata. It was cDNA, reverse transcribed from extracted RNA, that served as the sequencing template. Sequenced by immunoSEQ multiplex PCR; TCRdb stores in-frame clones only, minus some. The sample lists tens of thousands of clones; 60% were seen once. Sequences were derived from CD8+ T cells sorted from blood, sampled at week 0. The source is a human donor with alopecia areata.

CDR3 sequence: CASSLRSESTGELFF. The CDR3 nucleotides read TGTGCCAGCAGTTTAAGGTCCGAATCCACCGGGGAGCTGTTTTTT. V is TRBV27 and J is TRBJ2-2; no firm D call. V dropped 2 bases and J dropped 4 bases, with 11 bases sitting between them. CDR3 length equals 15 residues. The germline gives CDR1 MNHEY, CDR2 SMNVEV (reference sequence).